This TCR beta chain was retrieved from a study of blood T cell repertoires in COVID-19. Study as a whole: The United States, Italy and Spain provided the acute and convalescent COVID-19 samples. In each case, the material was cDNA or gDNA derived from T cells, B-cell-depleted T cells, or PBMCs.

Germline V gene data show CDR1 as MRHNA and CDR2 as SNTAGT. V lost 5 bases to trimming and J lost 10 bases, with 22 bases between them. CDR3 length: 15 residues. In the original analysis: Using reference gene primer amplification, nucleated cell counts were estimated. Here immunoSEQ multiplex PCR was the method, and the copy in TCRdb shows in-frame clones only, minus some. V and J calls and clone size are those listed in that table; D and trimming were worked out from the DNA. The sample records about 270,000 clones, roughly nine tenths being singletons. Enrolled during active infection, Seattle patients were then followed longitudinally.

Sequenced sample: peripheral blood. The chain joins TRBV6-4 to TRBJ2-3; tentative D call: TRBD1 (7 bases). The clonotype originates from a woman aged 25 to 45 with COVID-19, enrolled during active disease. Here the CDR3 reads CASSKKEGAQIAQYF. The CDR3 coding sequence is TGTGCCAGCAGTAAAAAGGAGGGGGCACAGATTGCGCAGTATTTT.